The present entry profiles one TCR beta chain with its context. Assay: immunoSEQ multiplex PCR; the TCRdb copy retains only in-frame clones and omits some. The sample yields tens of thousands of clones, 90% to 95% seen once. The V gene lost 7 bases and the J gene lost 1 base, with 17 bases spanning the gap. Germline loops: CDR1 SGHRS, CDR2 YFSETQ. The length of the CDR3 is 15 residues. These data belong to a study of T cell changes during pregnancy in multiple sclerosis. The chain carries TRBV5-1 and TRBJ1-2; D remains ambiguous. This specimen was peripheral blood, taken in the second trimester of pregnancy. This sequence originates from a female donor with multiple sclerosis, enrolled in a pregnancy study. The CDR3 protein is CASRIQPNYNYGYTF. DNA of the CDR3: TGCGCCAGCCGGATACAGCCAAATTATAACTATGGCTACACCTTC.